These T cell receptor beta chains were read from a single sample in a study of cytomegalovirus exposure and HLA in healthy donors. TCRdb keeps only in-frame clones here, not all; method: immunoSEQ multiplex PCR. This table holds about 160,000 clones, 68% found once. The sequencing input was PBMCs. The receptors stem from a man between 50 and 59 years old in good health and CMV-seronegative. The CDR3 runs from the conserved cysteine through the conserved F or W. A D gene is named only where the DNA matches it firmly. Rows may omit the clone size; those that give it use once, few, many or a size class.

TRBV7-2,TRBD2,TRBJ2-7,.,TGTGCCAGCAGCTTAGGGACTAGCAGCTCCTACGAGCAGTACTTC,CASSLGTSSSYEQYF
TRBV15,.,TRBJ1-2,.,TGTGCCACCAGCGCCCGGACAGAGGCTAACTATGGCTACACCTTC,CATSARTEANYGYTF
TRBV28,.,TRBJ2-7,.,TGTGCCAGCAGTCCGTGGGGGACACGAAGCGAGCAGTACTTC,CASSPWGTRSEQYF
TRBV5-1,TRBD1,TRBJ1-5,.,TGCGCCAGCAGGCCTACAGGGGAAATCAATCAGCCCCAGCATTTT,CASRPTGEINQPQHF
TRBV19,.,TRBJ1-2,once,TGTGCCAGTACCCAGGCAGGCAACTATGGCTACACCTTC,CASTQAGNYGYTF
TRBV5-4,TRBD1,TRBJ2-2,once,TGTGCCAGCAGCCCTTCTCCCGGGACAGAGAACACCGGGGAGCTGTTTTTT,CASSPSPGTENTGELFF
TRBV29-1,TRBD2,TRBJ2-5,.,TGCAGCGTTGAAGGCGGGGGGGCCGGTGCAAGGACCCAGTACTTC,CSVEGGGAGARTQYF
TRBV14,TRBD1,TRBJ2-1,.,TGTGCCAGCAGCCCCGGGACAGCTTACAATGAGCAGTTCTTC,CASSPGTAYNEQFF
TRBV28,.,TRBJ1-3,.,TGTGCCAGCAGTTACAGTAGCTCTGGAAACACCATATATTTT,CASSYSSSGNTIYF
TRBV19,.,TRBJ2-2,.,TGTGCCAGTACCTACACCGGGGAGCTGTTTTTT,CASTYTGELFF
TRBV6-1,.,TRBJ1-2,.,TGTGCCAGCAGTGGTGCGGGCGGCTATGGCTACACCTTC,CASSGAGGYGYTF
TRBV7-6,.,TRBJ2-5,.,TGTGCCAGCAGCCGAGAGGGACACCTATTGTACCAAGAGACCCAGTACTTC,CASSREGHLLYQETQYF
TRBV9,TRBD2,TRBJ2-7,.,TGTGCCAGCAGCGTAGCACCCAGCGGGGGGGCCGAGCAGTACTTC,CASSVAPSGGAEQYF
TRBV5-1,.,TRBJ1-6,.,TGCGCCAGCAGCTTGGGCGAAATCCCTAATTCACCCCTCCACTTT,CASSLGEIPNSPLHF
TRBV9,.,TRBJ1-1,.,TGTGCCAGCAGCGTAGTTTCGGACACTGAAGCTTTCTTT,CASSVVSDTEAFF
TRBV6-1,TRBD1,TRBJ1-1,.,TGTGCCAGCAGTGACGACAGGGTTATGAACACTGAAGCTTTCTTT,CASSDDRVMNTEAFF
TRBV15,.,TRBJ1-1,.,TGTGCCACCAGCAGAGACCCCCCCGGGAGTGGATATAAAGCTTTCTTT,CATSRDPPGSGYKAFF
TRBV5-6,.,TRBJ1-2,.,TGTGCCAGCAGCAACACAAACAGGAATATAAACTATGGCTACACCTTC,CASSNTNRNINYGYTF
TRBV29-1,.,TRBJ1-2,few,TGCAGCGTCAACACAAACCCCTATGGCTACACCTTC,CSVNTNPYGYTF
TRBV6-5,TRBD1,TRBJ2-5,.,TGTGCCAGCAGTTACTCGGGACAGGGAAGGGCAAAGACCCAGTACTTC,CASSYSGQGRAKTQYF
TRBV7-2,TRBD1,TRBJ1-3,.,TGTGCCAGCAGCTTAGGTGGACAGGGGGTTTCGTCTGGAAACACCATATATTTT,CASSLGGQGVSSGNTIYF
TRBV7-9,.,TRBJ2-7,.,TGTGCCAGCAGCCTATCAGGCATATACGAGCAGTACTTC,CASSLSGIYEQYF
TRBV4-1,TRBD1,TRBJ1-1,.,TGCGCCAGCAGCCTTGTCAGGGGGATGAACACTGAAGCTTTCTTT,CASSLVRGMNTEAFF